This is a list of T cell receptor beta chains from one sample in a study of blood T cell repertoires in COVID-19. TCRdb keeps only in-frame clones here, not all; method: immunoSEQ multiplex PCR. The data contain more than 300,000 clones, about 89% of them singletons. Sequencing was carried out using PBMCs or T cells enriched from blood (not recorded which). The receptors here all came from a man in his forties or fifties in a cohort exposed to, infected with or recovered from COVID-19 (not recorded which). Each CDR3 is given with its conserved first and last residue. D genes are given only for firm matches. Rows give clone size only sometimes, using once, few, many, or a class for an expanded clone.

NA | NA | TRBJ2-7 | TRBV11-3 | CASSLGHQSYEQYF | TGTGCCAGCAGCTTAGGACACCAATCCTACGAGCAGTACTTC
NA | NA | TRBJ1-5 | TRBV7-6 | CASSLALGGETNQPQHF | TGTGCCAGCAGCTTAGCGTTGGGGGGGGAAACAAATCAGCCCCAGCATTTT
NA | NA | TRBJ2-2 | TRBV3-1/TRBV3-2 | CASSRRYPADGELFF | TGTGCCAGCAGCCGACGATACCCCGCGGACGGGGAGCTGTTTTTT
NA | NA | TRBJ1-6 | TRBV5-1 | CASSSDEGLKGRSPLHF | TGCGCCAGCAGCTCGGATGAGGGCCTCAAAGGACGATCACCCCTCCACTTT
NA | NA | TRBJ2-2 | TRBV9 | CASSVAGNTGELFF | TGTGCCAGCAGCGTAGCAGGGAACACCGGGGAGCTGTTTTTT
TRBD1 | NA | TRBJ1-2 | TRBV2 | CASRDRGVYGYTF | TGTGCCAGCAGAGACAGGGGGGTCTATGGCTACACCTTC
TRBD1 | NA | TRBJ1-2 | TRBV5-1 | CASSPTSGQGGYGYTF | TGCGCCAGCAGCCCGACCTCCGGACAGGGCGGCTATGGCTACACCTTC
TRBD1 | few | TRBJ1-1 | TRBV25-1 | CASREYTGEAFF | TGTGCCAGCAGGGAATACACAGGGGAGGCTTTCTTT
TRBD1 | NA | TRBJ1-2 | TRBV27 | CASTSKGQGYGYTF | TGTGCCAGCACCTCTAAGGGACAGGGCTATGGCTACACCTTC
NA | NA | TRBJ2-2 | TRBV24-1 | CATSDRPGFYTGELFF | TGTGCCACCAGTGATAGACCCGGGTTCTACACCGGGGAGCTGTTTTTT
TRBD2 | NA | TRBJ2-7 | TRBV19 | CASSSGATYEQYF | TGTGCCAGTTCCAGCGGGGCCACCTACGAGCAGTACTTC
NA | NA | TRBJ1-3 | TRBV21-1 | CASSGYRRPGNTIYF | TGTGCCAGCAGCGGGTACAGACGCCCTGGAAACACCATATATTTT
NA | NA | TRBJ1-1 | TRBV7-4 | CASPGQPVFEAFF | TGTGCCAGCCCCGGACAGCCGGTTTTTGAAGCTTTCTTT
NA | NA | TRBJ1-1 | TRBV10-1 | CASSESGGVNTEAFF | TGCGCCAGCAGTGAGTCGGGGGGGGTGAACACTGAAGCTTTCTTT
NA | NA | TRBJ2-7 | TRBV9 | CASSLTQFSYEQYF | TGTGCCAGCAGCCTTACTCAATTCTCCTACGAGCAGTACTTC
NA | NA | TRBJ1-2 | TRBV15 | CATSRYSVGGYTF | TGTGCCACCAGCAGATATAGCGTGGGGGGCTACACCTTC
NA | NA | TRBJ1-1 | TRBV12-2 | CASRLDSGPRQNAMNTEAFF | TGTGCAAGTCGCTTAGATTCAGGGCCGAGGCAAAACGCAATGAACACTGAAGCTTTCTTT
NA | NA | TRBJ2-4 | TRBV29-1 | CSVRTGTFNIQYF | TGCAGCGTTAGAACCGGGACTTTCAACATTCAGTACTTC
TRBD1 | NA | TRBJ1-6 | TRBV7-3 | CASSARTGPNSPLHF | TGTGCCAGCAGCGCTAGGACAGGCCCCAATTCACCCCTCCACTTT
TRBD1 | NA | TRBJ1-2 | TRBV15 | CATSRDIKAGGLDGYTF | TGTGCCACCAGCAGAGATATTAAGGCAGGGGGCCTCGACGGCTACACCTTC
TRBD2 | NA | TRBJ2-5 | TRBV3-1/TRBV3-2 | CASRPLRREGRETQYF | TGTGCCAGCAGGCCCTTGAGGCGGGAGGGCCGGGAGACCCAGTACTTC
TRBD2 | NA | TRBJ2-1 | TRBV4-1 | CASSHLKGGRGNSYNEQFF | TGCGCCAGCAGCCACCTCAAAGGAGGGAGGGGCAATTCCTACAATGAGCAGTTCTTC
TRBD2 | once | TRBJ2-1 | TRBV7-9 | CASSLFPSAGVHYNEQFF | TGTGCCAGCAGCTTATTCCCCTCAGCGGGAGTACATTACAATGAGCAGTTCTTC
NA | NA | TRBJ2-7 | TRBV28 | CASVGGKGEQYF | TGTGCCAGTGTTGGCGGGAAGGGCGAGCAGTACTTC
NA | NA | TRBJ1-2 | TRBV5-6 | CASSLAQAGGYTF | TGTGCCAGCAGCTTGGCCCAGGCGGGGGGCTACACCTTC
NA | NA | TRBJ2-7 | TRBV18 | CASSPPSLAYEQYF | TGTGCCAGCTCACCACCATCACTTGCCTACGAGCAGTACTTC
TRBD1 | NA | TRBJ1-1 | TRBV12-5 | CASGLVVTGGGDTEAFF | TGTGCTAGTGGTTTGGTAGTTACAGGGGGCGGGGACACTGAAGCTTTCTTT
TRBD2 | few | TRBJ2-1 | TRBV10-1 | CASSESMAGGRNEQFF | TGCGCCAGCAGTGAGTCGATGGCGGGAGGGCGGAATGAGCAGTTCTTC